This entry is about one TCR beta chain. The target antigen is unknown. Trimming removed 6 bases from V and 3 bases from J; junction bases left unmatched: 7. The CDR3 consists of 15 residues. Looked up from germline, CDR1 is SNHLY and CDR2 is FYNNEI. The PCR had 60 Vbeta and 13 Jbeta primers. Repertoires were generated with immunoSEQ multiplex PCR, while TCRdb's copy carries only in-frame clones and drops some. This sample carries some 150,000 clones, 79% of them seen once, and the ten largest clones take around 6.7%. The sample is drawn from a study of cytomegalovirus exposure and HLA in healthy donors. Study observations and caveats: CMV serostatus alone was available as immune exposure information. In an earlier analysis, productive rearrangement rates for most beta V segments clustered near 87% or 30%.

The origin of this receptor is a woman in her thirties or forties in good health and CMV-seropositive. V and J are TRBV2 and TRBJ1-5, with 8 bases aligning to TRBD1. The specimen sequenced was PBMCs. The CDR3 reads CASRKDRADNQPQHF. The CDR3 nucleotides are TGTGCCAGCAGAAAGGACAGGGCGGACAATCAGCCCCAGCATTTT.